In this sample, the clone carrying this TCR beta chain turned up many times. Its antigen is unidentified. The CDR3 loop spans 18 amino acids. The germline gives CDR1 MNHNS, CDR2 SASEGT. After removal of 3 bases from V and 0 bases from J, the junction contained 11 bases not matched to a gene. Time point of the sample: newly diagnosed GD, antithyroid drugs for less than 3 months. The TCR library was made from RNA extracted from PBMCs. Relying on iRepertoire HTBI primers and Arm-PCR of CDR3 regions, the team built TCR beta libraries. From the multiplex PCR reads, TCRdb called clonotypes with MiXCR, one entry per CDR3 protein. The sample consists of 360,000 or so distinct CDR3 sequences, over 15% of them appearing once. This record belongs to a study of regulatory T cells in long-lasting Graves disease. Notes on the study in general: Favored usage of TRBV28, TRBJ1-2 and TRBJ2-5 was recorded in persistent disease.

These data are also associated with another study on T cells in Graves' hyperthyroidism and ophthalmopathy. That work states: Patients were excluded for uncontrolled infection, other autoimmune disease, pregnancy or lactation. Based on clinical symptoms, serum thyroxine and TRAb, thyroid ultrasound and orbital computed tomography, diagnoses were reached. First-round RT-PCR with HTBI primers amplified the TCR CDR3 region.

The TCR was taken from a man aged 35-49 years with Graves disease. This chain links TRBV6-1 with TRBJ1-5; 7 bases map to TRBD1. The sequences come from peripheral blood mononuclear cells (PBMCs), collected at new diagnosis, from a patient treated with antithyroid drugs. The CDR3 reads CASSEPGQVVGSNQPQHF. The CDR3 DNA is TGTGCCAGCAGTGAGCCCGGACAGGTTGTGGGTAGCAATCAGCCCCAGCATTTT.